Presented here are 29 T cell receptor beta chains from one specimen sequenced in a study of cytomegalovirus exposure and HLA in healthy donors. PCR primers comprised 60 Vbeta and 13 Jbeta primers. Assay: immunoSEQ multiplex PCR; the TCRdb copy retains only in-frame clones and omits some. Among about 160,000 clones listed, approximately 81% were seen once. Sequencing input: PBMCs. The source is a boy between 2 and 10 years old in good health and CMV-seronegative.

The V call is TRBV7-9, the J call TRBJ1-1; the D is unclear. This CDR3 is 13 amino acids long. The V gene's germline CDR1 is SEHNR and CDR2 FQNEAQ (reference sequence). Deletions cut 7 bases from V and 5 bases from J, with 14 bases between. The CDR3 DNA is TGTGCCAGCAATCTGGAGGGAAGGACTGAAGCTTTCTTT. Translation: CASNLEGRTEAFF.

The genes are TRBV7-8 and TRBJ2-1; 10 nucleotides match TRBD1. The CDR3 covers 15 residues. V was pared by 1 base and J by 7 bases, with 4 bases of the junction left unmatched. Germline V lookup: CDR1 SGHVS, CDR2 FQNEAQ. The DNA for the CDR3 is TGTGCCAGCAGCTTAGGACAGGGGGCGCGGAATGAGCAGTTCTTC. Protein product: CASSLGQGARNEQFF.

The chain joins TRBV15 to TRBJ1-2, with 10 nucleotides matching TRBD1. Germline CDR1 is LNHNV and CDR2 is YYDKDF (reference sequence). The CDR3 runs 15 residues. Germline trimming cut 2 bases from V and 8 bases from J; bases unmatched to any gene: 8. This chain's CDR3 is CATSRLRQGAQGYTF. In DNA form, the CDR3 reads TGTGCCACCAGCAGACTCCGACAGGGGGCGCAGGGCTACACCTTC.

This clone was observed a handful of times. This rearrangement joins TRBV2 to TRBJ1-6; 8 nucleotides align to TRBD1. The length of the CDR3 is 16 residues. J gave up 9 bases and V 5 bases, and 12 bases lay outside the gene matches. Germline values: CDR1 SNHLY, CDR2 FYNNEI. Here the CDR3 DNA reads TGTGCCAGCAGTCAAGACAGGGGAATTTTAAGTTCACCCCTCCACTTT. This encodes CASSQDRGILSSPLHF.

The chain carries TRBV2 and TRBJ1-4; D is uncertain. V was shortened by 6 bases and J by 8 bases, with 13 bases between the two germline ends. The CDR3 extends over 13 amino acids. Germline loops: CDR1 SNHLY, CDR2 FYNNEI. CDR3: CASSGLDGEKLFF. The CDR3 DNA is TGTGCCAGCAGCGGACTCGACGGGGAAAAACTGTTTTTT.

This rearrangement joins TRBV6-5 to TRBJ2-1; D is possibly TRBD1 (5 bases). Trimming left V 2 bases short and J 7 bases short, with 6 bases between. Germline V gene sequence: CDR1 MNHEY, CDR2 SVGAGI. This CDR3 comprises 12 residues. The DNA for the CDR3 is TGTGCCAGCAGTTACCCAGGGAATGAGCAGTTCTTC. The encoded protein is CASSYPGNEQFF.

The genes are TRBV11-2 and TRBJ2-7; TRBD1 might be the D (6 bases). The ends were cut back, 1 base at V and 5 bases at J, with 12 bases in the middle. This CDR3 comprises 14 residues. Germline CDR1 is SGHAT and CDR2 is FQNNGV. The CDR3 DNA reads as TGTGCCAGCAGCTTAGTAAAAGGGGGAGACGAGCAGTACTTC. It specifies CASSLVKGGDEQYF.

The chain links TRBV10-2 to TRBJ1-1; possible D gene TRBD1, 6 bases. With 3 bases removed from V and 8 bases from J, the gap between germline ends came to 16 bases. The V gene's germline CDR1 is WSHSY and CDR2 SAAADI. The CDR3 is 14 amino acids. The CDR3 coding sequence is TGCGCCAGCAGTGATATTTTGGGGGCAGACGAAGCTTTCTTT. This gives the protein CASSDILGADEAFF.

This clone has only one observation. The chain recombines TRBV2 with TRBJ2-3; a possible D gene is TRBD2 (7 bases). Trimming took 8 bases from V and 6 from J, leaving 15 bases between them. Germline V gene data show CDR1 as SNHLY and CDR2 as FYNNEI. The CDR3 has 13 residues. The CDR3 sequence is CASGGAGVDTQYF. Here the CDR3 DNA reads TGTGCCAGCGGGGGGGCAGGGGTGGATACGCAGTATTTT.

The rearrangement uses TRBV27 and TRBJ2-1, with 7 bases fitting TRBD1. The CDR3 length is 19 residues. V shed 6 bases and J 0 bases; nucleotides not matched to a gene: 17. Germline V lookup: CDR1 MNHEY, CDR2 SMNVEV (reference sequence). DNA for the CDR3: TGTGCCAGCAGCCGCATCGGTGGCAGGGGGTTATCCTCCTACAATGAGCAGTTCTTC. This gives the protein CASSRIGGRGLSSYNEQFF.

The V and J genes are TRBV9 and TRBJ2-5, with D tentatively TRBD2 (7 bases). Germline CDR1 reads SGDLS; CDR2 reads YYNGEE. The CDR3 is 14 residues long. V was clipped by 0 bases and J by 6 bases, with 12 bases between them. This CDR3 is CASSVGGGAQTQYF. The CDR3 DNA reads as TGTGCCAGCAGCGTAGGAGGGGGGGCACAGACCCAGTACTTC.

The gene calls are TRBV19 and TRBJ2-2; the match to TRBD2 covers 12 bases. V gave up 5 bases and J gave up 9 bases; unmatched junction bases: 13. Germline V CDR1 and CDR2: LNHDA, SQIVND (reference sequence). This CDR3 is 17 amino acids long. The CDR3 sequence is CASSSRGRLAGARELFF. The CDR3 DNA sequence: TGTGCCAGTAGTTCCCGGGGGCGACTAGCGGGAGCCAGGGAGCTGTTTTTT.

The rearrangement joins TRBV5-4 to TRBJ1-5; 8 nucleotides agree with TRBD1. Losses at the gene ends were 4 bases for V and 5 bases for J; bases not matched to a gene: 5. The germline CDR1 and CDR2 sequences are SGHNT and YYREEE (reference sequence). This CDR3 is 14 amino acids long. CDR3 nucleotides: TGTGCCAGCAGCCCACAGGGGGTCTATCAGCCCCAGCATTTT. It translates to CASSPQGVYQPQHF.

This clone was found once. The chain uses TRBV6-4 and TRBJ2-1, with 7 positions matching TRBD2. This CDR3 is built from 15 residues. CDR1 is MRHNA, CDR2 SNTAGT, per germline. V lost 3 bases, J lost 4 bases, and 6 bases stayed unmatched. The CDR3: CASSEGLSTYNEQFF. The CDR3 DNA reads TGTGCCAGCAGTGAGGGACTATCAACGTACAATGAGCAGTTCTTC.

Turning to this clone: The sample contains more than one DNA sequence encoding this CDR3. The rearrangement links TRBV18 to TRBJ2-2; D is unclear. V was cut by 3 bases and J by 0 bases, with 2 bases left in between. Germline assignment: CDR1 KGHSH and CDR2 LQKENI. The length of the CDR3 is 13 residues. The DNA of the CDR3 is TGTGCCAGCTCACCCTCGAACACCGGGGAGCTGTTTTTT. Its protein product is CASSPSNTGELFF.

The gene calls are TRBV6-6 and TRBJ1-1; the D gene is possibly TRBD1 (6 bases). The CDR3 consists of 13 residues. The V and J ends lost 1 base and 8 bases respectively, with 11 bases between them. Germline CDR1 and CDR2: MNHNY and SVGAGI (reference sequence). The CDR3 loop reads CASSYLVGTEAFF. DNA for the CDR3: TGTGCCAGCAGTTACTTGGTCGGGACAGAAGCTTTCTTT.

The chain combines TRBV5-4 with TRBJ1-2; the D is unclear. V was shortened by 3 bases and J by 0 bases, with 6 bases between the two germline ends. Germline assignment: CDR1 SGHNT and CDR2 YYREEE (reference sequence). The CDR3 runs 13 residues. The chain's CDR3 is CASSSTSNYGYTF. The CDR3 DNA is TGTGCCAGCAGCTCTACCTCTAACTATGGCTACACCTTC. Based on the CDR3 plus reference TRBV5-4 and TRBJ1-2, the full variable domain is ETGVTQSPTHLIKTRGQQVTLRCSSQSGHNTVSWYQQALGQGPQFIFQYYREEENGRGNFPPRFSGLQFPNYSSELNVNALELDDSALYLCASSSTSNYGYTFGSGTRLTVV.

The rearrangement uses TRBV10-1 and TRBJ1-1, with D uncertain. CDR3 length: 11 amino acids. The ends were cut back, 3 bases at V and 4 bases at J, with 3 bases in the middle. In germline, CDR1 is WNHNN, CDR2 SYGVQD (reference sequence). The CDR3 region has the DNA TGCGCCAGCAGTGACGGCACTGAAGCTTTCTTT. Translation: CASSDGTEAFF.

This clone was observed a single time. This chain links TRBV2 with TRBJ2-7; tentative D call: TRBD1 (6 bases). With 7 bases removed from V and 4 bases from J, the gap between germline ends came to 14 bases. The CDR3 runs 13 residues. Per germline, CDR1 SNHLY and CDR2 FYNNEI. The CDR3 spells CASILQQGYEQYF. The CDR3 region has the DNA TGTGCCAGCATCCTACAACAGGGTTACGAGCAGTACTTC.

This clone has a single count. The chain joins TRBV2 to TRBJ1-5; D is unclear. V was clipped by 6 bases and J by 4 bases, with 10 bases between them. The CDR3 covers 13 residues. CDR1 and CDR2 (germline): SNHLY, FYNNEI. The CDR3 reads CASREEVNQPQHF. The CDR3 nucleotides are TGTGCCAGCAGGGAGGAGGTAAATCAGCCCCAGCATTTT.

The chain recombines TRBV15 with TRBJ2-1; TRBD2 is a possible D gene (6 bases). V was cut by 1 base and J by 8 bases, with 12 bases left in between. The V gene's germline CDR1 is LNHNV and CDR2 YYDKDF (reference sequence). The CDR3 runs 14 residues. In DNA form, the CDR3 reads TGTGCCACCAGCAGAGTGGGGGGTAGCGATGAGCAGTTCTTC. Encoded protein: CATSRVGGSDEQFF. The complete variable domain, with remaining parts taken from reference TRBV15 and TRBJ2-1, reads DAMVIQNPRYQVTQFGKPVTLSCSQTLNHNVMYWYQQKSSQAPKLLFHYYDKDFNNEADTPDNFQSRRPNTSFCFLDIRSPGLGDTAMYLCATSRVGGSDEQFFGPGTRLTVL.

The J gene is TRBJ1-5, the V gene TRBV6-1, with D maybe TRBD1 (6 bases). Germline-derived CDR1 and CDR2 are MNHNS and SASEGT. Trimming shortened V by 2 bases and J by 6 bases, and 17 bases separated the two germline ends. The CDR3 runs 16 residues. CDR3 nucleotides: TGTGCCAGCAGTGAAATGATGGGGGGGGGCGGTCAGCCCCAGCATTTT. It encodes CASSEMMGGGGQPQHF.

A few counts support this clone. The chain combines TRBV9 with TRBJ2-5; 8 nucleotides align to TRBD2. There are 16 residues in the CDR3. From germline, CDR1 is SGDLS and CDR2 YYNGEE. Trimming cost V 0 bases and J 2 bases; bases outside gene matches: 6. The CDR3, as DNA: TGTGCCAGCAGCGTAGGTACTAGCGGAGGACAAGAGACCCAGTACTTC. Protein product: CASSVGTSGGQETQYF.

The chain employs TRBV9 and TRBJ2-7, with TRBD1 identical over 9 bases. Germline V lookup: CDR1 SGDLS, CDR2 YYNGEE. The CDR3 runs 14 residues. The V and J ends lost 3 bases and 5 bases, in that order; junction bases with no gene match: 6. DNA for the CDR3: TGTGCCAGCAGCGCCGGGACAGGGTCCCACGAGCAGTACGTC. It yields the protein CASSAGTGSHEQYV.

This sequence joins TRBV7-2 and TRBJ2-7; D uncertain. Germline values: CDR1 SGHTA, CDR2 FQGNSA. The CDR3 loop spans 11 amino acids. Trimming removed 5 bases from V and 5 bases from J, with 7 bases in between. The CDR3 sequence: CASSLANEQYF. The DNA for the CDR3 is TGTGCCAGCAGCCTCGCTAACGAGCAGTACTTC.

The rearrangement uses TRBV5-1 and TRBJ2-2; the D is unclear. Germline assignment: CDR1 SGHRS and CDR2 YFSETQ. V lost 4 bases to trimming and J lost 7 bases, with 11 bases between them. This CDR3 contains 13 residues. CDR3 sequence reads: CASSAITDGELFF. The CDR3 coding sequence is TGCGCCAGCAGCGCAATCACAGACGGGGAGCTGTTTTTT.

As DNA, the CDR3 is TGTGCCAGCAGCCTTTACTCCTACAATGAGCAGTTCTTC. It encodes CASSLYSYNEQFF. The chain carries TRBV7-9 and TRBJ2-1; D gene uncertain. The CDR3 spans 13 residues. V was shortened by 5 bases and J by 0 bases, with 5 bases between the two germline ends. Germline V gene lookup returns CDR1 SEHNR and CDR2 FQNEAQ (reference sequence). The variable domain in full, with the rest retrieved from reference TRBV7-9 and TRBJ2-1, is DTGVSQNPRHKITKRGQNVTFRCDPISEHNRLYWYRQTLGQGPEFLTYFQNEAQLEKSRLLSDRFSAERPKGSFSTLEIQRTEQGDSAMYLCASSLYSYNEQFFGPGTRLTVL.

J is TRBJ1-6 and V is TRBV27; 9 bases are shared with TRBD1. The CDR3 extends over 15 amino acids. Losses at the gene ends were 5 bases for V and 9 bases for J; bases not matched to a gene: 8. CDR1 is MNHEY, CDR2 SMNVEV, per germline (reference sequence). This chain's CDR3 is CASSPGTGIGSPLHF. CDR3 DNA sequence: TGTGCCAGCAGTCCCGGGACAGGGATCGGTTCACCCCTCCACTTT.

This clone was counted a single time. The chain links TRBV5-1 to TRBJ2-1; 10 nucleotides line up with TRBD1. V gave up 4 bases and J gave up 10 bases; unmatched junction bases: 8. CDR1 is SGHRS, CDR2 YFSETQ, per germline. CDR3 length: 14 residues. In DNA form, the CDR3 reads TGCGCCAGCAGCCGGGACAGGGGATTCCGGGAGCAGTTCTTC. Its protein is CASSRDRGFREQFF.